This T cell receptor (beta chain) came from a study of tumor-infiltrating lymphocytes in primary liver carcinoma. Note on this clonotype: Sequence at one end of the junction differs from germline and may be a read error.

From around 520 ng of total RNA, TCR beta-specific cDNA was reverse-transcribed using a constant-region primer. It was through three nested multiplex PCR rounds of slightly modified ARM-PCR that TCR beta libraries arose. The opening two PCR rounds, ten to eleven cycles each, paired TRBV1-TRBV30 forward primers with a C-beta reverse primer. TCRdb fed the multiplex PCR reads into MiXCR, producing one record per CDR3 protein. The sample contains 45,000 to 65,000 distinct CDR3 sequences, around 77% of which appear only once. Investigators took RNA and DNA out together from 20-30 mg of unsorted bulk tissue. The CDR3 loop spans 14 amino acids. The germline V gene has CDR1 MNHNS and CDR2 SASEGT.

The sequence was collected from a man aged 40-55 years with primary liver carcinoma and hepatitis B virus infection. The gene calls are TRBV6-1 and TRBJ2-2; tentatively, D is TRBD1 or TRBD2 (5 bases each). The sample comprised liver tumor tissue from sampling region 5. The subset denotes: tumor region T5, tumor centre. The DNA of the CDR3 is TGTGCCAGCAGTGAATCAGGGAACACCGGGGAGCTGTTGTTT. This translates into CASSESGNTGELLF.